This TCR beta chain was recorded in a study of blood T cell repertoires in COVID-19. The wider study: Sites across the United States, Italy and Spain contributed samples from acute and convalescent COVID-19.

Original handling: The assay estimated nucleated cells by amplifying reference gene primers. Measured with immunoSEQ multiplex PCR; TCRdb has only the in-frame clones, and not every one. D and trimming were read from the DNA, whereas the V and J calls and clone size are those reported in that table. The top ten clones hold 7.6% of a sample with roughly 120,000 clones, roughly 76% of them seen once. Germline V lookup: CDR1 SGHDT, CDR2 YYEEEE. Trimming removed 1 base from V and 0 bases from J, with 13 bases in between. This CDR3 is built from 17 residues. The sequence was obtained from a woman aged 60-70 years with acute or convalescent COVID-19. The gene calls are TRBV5-6 and TRBJ1-4, with a tentative D call TRBD1 (6 bases). What was sequenced was peripheral blood. The CDR3 sequence: CASSLMVQGATNEKLFF. The CDR3 DNA sequence: TGTGCCAGCAGCTTGATGGTACAGGGAGCAACTAATGAAAAACTGTTTTTT. The whole variable domain, filled in from reference TRBV5-6 and TRBJ1-4, reads DAGVTQSPTHLIKTRGQQVTLRCSPKSGHDTVSWYQQALGQGPQFIFQYYEEEERQRGNFPDRFSGHQFPNYSSELNVNALLLGDSALYLCASSLMVQGATNEKLFFGSGTQLSVL.